Below, one T cell receptor beta chain is given with its context. Its antigen is still unknown. The study sequenced cultured CD4+ T cell DNA using the Oncomine TCR Beta short-read assay. In TCRdb, the PCR reads were re-called with MiXCR into one record per CDR3 protein. The sample includes approximately 24,000 distinct CDR3 sequences, under 70% seen only once; the top ten take 4.5% to 6%. The data were taken from a study of vaccination and CD4 T cells after COVID-19. Study results and caveats: Median SARS-CoV-2-reactive clonotype numbers went up from around 20 to 38, but not significantly.

The CDR3 has 14 amino acids. Per germline, CDR1 SGHTA and CDR2 FQGNSA. The ends were cut back, 5 bases at V and 1 base at J, with 11 bases in the middle. Treatment defined: roughly ten-day PBMC culture with coronavirus spike peptide pools or control peptides (ViraFEST assay). Sequencing input: CD4+ T cells from blood, cultured in vitro. The sequence was collected from a human donor who had recovered from COVID-19. The V call is TRBV7-2, the J call TRBJ2-5, with D possibly called TRBD1 or TRBD2 (5 bases each). The CDR3 nucleotides are TGTGCCAGCAGCCGCCGTGGGGGCCAAGAGACCCAGTACTTC. Its translation is CASSRRGGQETQYF.